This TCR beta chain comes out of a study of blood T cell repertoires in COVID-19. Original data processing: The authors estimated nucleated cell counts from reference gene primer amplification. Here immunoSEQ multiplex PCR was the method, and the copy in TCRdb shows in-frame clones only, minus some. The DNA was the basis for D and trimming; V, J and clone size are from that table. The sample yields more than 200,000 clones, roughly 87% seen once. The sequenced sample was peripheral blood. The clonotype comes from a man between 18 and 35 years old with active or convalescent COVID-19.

The CDR3 loop reads CASRPTGIPEAFF. In DNA form, the CDR3 reads TGTGCCAGCAGGCCAACAGGGATCCCTGAAGCTTTCTTT. The chain recombines TRBV6-5 with TRBJ1-1; a weak D match, TRBD1 (6 bases). V lost 6 bases and J 6 bases, leaving 14 bases between the germline ends. Germline V gene sequence: CDR1 MNHEY, CDR2 SVGAGI. There are 13 residues in the CDR3.